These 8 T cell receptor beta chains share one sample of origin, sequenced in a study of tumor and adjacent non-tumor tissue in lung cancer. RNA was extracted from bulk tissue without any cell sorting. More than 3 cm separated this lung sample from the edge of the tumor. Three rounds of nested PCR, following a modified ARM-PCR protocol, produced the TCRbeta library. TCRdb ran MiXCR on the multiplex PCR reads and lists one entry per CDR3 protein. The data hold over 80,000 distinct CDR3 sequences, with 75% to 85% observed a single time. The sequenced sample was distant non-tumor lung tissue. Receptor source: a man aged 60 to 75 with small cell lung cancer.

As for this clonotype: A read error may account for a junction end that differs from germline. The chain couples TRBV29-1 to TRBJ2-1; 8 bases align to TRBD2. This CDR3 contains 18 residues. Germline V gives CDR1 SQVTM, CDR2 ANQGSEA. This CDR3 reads CSVVERGTSLISYNEQFF. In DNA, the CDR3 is TGCAGCGTGGTGGAGCGAGGGACTAGTCTTATCTCCTATAATGAGCAGTTCTTC.

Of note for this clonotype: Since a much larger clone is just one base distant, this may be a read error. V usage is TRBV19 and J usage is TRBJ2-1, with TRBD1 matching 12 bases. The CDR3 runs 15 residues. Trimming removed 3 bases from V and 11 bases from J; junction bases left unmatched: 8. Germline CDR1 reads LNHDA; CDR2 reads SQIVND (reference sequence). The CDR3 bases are TGTGCCAGTAGTATCGGCGGGACAGGGGGCGTTAAGCAGTTCTTC. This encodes CASSIGGTGGVKQFF.

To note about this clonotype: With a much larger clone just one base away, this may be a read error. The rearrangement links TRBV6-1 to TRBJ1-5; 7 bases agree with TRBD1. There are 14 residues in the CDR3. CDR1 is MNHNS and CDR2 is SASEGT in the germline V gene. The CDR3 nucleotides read TGTGCCAGCACTCGACAGGGAGTTTATCAGTCCCAGCATTTT. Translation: CASTRQGVYQSQHF.

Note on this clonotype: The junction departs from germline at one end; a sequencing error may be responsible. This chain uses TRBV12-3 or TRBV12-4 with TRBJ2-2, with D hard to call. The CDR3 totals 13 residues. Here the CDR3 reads CASSLGNIGELFF. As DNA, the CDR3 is TGTGCCAGCAGTTTAGGGAACATCGGGGAGCTGTTTTTT.

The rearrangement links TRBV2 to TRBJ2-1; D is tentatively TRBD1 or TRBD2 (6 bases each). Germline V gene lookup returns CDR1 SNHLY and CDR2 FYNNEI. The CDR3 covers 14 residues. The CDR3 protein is CTNSDRTTDNEQFF. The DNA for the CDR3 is TGTACCAACAGTGACAGGACTACCGACAATGAGCAGTTCTTC.

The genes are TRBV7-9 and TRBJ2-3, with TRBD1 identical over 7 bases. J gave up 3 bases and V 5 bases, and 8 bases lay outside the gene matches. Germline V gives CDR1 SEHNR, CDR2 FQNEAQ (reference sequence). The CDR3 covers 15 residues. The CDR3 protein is CASSPGTERTDTQYF. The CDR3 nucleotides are TGTGCCAGCAGCCCTGGGACAGAGCGGACAGATACGCAGTATTTT.

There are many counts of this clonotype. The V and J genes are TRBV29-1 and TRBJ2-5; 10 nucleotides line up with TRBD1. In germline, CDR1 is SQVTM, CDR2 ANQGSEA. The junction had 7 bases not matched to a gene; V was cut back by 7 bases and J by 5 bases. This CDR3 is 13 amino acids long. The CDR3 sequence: CSARQGAWETQYF. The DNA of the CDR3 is TGCAGCGCCAGACAGGGGGCTTGGGAGACCCAGTACTTC.

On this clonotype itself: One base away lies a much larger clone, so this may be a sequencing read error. The chain's CDR3 is CASSSSGEKIQYF. The CDR3 coding sequence is TGTGCCAGCAGTTCGTCTGGCGAAAAGATTCAGTACTTC. This rearrangement joins TRBV28 to TRBJ2-4, with D uncertain. Germline V gene sequence: CDR1 MDHEN, CDR2 SYDVKM. This CDR3 region has 13 residues. The full variable domain, rest sourced from reference TRBV28 and TRBJ2-4, is DVKVTQSSRYLVKRTGEKVFLECVQDMDHENMFWYRQDPGLGLRLIYFSYDVKMKEKGDIPEGYSVSREKKERFSLILESASTNQTSMYLCASSSSGEKIQYFGAGTRLSVL.